This T cell receptor beta chain was observed in a study of shared clonotypes between healthy human individuals. This CDR3 is 13 amino acids long. Germline V gene sequence: CDR1 WNHNN, CDR2 SYGVQD (reference sequence). Trimming stripped 5 bases from V and 3 bases from J, with 9 bases between. General study findings and limits: Naive subsets, compared against memory subsets, generally had larger estimated richness values. Having only a few donors restricted how much genetic and exposure-history diversity was captured.

CD8 cells regarded as naive lacked CD45RO, were positively chosen for CCR7, and omitted terminally differentiated effector memory CD45RA+ cells. Per sorted-subset replicate PCR, input was approximately 0.2 ug DNA, representing around 28,000 T cell genomes. Method: immunoSEQ multiplex PCR; TCRdb's copy keeps in-frame clones and lacks some. The data hold 600,000 or so clones, with 85% to 95% observed a single time. As regards this clone: Antigen: not known.

This sequence was found in a woman aged 25 to 45 in good health. J is TRBJ2-3 and V is TRBV10-1; D gene uncertain. Sequencing input: naive CD8+ T cells sorted from blood. In DNA form, the CDR3 reads TGCGCCAGCAGTCATACCCAAACAGATACGCAGTATTTT. It encodes CASSHTQTDTQYF.